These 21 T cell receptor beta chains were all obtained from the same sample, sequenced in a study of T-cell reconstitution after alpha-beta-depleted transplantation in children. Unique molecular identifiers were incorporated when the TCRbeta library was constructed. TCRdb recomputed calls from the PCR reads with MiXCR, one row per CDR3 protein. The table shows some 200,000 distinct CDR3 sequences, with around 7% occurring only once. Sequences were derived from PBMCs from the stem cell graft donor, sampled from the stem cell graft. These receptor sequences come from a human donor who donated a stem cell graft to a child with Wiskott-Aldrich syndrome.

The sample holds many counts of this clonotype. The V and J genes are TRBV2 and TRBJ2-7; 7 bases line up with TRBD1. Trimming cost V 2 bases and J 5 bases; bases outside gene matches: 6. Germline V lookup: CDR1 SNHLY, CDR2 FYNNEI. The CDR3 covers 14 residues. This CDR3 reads CASSETGVGNEQYF. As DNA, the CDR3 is TGTGCCAGCAGTGAAACAGGGGTAGGGAACGAGCAGTACTTC.

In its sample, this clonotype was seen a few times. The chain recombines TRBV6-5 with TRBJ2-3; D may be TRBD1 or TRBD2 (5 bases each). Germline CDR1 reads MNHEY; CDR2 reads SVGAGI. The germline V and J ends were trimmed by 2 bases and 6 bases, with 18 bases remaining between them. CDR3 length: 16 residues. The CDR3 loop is CASSYQRSRGLDTQYF. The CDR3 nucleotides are TGTGCCAGCAGTTACCAAAGGTCCCGGGGCTTGGATACGCAGTATTTT.

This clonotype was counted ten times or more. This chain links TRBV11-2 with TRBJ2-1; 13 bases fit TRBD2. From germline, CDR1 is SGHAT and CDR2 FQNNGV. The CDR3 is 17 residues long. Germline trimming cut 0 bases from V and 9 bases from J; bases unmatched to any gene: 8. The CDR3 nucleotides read TGTGCCAGCAGCTTAGAAGGACTAGCGGGAGCAGGTGTTGAGCAGTTCTTC. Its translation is CASSLEGLAGAGVEQFF.

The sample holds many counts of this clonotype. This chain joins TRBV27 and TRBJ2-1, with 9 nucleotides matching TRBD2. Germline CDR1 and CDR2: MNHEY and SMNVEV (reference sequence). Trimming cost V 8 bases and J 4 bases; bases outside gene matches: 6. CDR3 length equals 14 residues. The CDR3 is CASAGGLAYNEQFF. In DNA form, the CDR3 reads TGTGCCAGCGCGGGGGGACTAGCATACAATGAGCAGTTCTTC.

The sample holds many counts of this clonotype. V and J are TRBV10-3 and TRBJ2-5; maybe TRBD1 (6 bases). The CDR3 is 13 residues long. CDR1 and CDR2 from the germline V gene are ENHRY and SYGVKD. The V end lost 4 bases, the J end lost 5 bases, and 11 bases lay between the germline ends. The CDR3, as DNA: TGTGCCATCAGTGTGGGGGCTAGGGAGACCCAGTACTTC. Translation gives CAISVGARETQYF.

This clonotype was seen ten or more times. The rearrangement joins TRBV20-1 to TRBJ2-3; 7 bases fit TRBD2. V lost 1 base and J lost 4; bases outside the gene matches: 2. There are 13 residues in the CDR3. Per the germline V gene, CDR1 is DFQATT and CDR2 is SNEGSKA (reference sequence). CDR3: CSARVLAPDTQYF. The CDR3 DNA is TGCAGTGCTAGAGTACTAGCGCCAGATACGCAGTATTTT.

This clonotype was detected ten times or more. Here the CDR3 reads CASSQGIWGTYEQYF. Written as DNA, the CDR3 is TGTGCCAGCAGCCAAGGGATTTGGGGGACCTACGAGCAGTACTTC. J is TRBJ2-7 and V is TRBV3-1, with D perhaps being TRBD1 or TRBD2 (5 bases each). V was clipped by 1 base and J by 2 bases, with 12 bases between them. The CDR3 covers 15 residues. The germline V gene has CDR1 LGHDT and CDR2 YNNKEL (reference sequence).

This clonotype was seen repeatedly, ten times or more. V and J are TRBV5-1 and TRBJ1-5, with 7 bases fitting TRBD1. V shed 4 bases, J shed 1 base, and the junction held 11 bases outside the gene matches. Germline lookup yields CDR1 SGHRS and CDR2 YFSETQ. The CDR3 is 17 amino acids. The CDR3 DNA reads TGCGCCAGCAGCCTCCGTCCAACAGGGGTGAGCAATCAGCCCCAGCATTTT. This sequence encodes CASSLRPTGVSNQPQHF.

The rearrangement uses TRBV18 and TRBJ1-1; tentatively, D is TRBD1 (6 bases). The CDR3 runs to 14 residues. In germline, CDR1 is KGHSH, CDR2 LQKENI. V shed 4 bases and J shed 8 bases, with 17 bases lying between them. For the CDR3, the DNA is TGTGCCAGCTCACAACTACAGGGACAATCGGAAGCTTTCTTT. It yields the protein CASSQLQGQSEAFF.

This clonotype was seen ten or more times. The CDR3 region is CAIRRQGATDTQYF. In DNA form, the CDR3 reads TGTGCCATCCGAAGACAGGGGGCCACAGATACGCAGTATTTT. The V call is TRBV10-3, the J call TRBJ2-3; 10 bases match TRBD1. Losses at the gene ends were 8 bases for V and 2 bases for J; bases not matched to a gene: 4. The CDR3 totals 14 residues. Looked up from germline, CDR1 is ENHRY and CDR2 is SYGVKD.

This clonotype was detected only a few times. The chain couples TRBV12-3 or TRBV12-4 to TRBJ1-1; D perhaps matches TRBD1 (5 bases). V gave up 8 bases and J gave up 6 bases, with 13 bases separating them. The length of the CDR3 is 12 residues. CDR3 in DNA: TGTGCCAGCTCGAGGGGAATTCCTGAAGCTTTCTTT. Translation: CASSRGIPEAFF.

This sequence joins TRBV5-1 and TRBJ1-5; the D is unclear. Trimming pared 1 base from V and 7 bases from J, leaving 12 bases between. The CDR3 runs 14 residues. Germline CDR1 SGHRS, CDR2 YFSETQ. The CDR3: CASSLTGIGQPQHF. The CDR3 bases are TGCGCCAGCAGCTTGACGGGGATAGGACAGCCCCAGCATTTT.

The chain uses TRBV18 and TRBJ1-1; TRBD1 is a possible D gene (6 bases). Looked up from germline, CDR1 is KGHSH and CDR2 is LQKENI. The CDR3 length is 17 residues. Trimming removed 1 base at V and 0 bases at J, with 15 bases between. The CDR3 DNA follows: TGTGCCAGCTCACCACTAGGGGGGGCAGGCATGAACACTGAAGCTTTCTTT. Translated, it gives CASSPLGGAGMNTEAFF.

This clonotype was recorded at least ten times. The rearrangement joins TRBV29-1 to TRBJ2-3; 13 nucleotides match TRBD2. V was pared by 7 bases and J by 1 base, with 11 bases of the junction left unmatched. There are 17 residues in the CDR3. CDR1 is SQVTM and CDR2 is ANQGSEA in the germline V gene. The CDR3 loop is CSGGRGTSGARTDTQYF. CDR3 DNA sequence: TGCAGCGGAGGGAGAGGGACTAGCGGGGCACGCACAGATACGCAGTATTTT.

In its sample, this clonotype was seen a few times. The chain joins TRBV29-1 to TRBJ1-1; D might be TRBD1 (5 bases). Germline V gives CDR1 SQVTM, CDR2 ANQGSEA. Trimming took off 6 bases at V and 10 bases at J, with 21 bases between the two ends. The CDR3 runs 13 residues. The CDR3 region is CSVLLGVGVGAFF. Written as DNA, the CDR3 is TGCAGCGTCCTACTGGGGGTAGGGGTCGGAGCTTTCTTT.

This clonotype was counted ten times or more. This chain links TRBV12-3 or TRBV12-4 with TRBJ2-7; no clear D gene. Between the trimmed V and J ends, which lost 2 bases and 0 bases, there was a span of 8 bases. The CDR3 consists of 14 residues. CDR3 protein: CASSLPTVSYEQYF. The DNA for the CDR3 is TGTGCCAGCAGTTTACCGACGGTCTCCTACGAGCAGTACTTC.

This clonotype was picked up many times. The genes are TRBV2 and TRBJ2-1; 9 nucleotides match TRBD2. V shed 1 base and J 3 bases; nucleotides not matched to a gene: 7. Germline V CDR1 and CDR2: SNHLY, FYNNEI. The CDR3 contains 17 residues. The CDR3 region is CASSEGSSGSVYNEQFF. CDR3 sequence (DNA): TGTGCCAGCAGTGAAGGTAGTAGCGGGAGCGTCTACAATGAGCAGTTCTTC.

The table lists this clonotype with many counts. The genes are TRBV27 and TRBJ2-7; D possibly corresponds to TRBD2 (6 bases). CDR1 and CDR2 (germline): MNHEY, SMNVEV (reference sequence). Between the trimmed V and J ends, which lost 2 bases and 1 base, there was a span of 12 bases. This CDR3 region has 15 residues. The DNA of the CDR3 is TGTGCCAGCAGTTTACTGCGGGGCCTATCCTACGAGCAGTACTTC. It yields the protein CASSLLRGLSYEQYF.

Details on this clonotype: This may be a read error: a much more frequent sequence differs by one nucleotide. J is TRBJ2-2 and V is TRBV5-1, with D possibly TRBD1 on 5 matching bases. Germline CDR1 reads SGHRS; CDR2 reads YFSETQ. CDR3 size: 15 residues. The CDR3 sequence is CTSSFNRMSTGELFF. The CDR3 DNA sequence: TGCACCAGCAGCTTCAACAGGATGAGCACCGGGGAGCTGTTTTTT. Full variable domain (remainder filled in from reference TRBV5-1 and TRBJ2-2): KAGVTQTPRYLIKTRGQQVTLSCSPISGHRSVSWYQQTPGQGLQFLFEYFSETQRNKGNFPGRFSGRQFSNSRSEMNVSTLELGDSALYLCTSSFNRMSTGELFFGEGSRLTVL.

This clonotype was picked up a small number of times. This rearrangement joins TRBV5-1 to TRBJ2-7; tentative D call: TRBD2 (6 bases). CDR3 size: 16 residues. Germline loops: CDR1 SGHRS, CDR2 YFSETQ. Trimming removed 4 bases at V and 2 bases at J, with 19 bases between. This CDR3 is CASSRPGSRRAYEQYF. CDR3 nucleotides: TGCGCCAGCAGCCGCCCGGGGTCGAGGAGGGCCTACGAGCAGTACTTC. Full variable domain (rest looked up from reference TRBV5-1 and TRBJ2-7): KAGVTQTPRYLIKTRGQQVTLSCSPISGHRSVSWYQQTPGQGLQFLFEYFSETQRNKGNFPGRFSGRQFSNSRSEMNVSTLELGDSALYLCASSRPGSRRAYEQYFGPGTRLTVT.

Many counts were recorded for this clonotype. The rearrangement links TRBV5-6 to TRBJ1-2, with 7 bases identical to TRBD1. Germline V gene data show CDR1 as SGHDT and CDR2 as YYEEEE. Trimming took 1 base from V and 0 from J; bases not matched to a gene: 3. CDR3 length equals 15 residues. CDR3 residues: CASSLIQGANYGYTF. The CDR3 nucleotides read TGTGCCAGCAGCTTGATTCAGGGGGCTAACTATGGCTACACCTTC.